These 30 T cell receptor beta chains came from one sample sequenced in a study of PD-1 blockade in classical Hodgkin lymphoma. Generated by immunoSEQ multiplex PCR, the TCRdb table keeps only in-frame clones and is missing some. The sample has 40,000 to 55,000 clones, 70% to 80% seen once. Time point described: cycle 4 day 1 (C4D1), after 6 weeks of nivolumab. After autologous stem cell transplantation all patients relapsed, and prior brentuximab vedotin exposure differed between cohorts. This sample comprised peripheral blood mononuclear cells (PBMCs), obtained before the fourth cycle of nivolumab. These receptors were obtained from a human donor with classical Hodgkin lymphoma.

This clone was seen more than once but under ten times. The J gene is TRBJ1-2, the V gene TRBV19; tentative D call: TRBD1 (5 bases). Germline CDR1 reads LNHDA; CDR2 reads SQIVND (reference sequence). This CDR3 comprises 14 residues. V shed 6 bases and J shed 7 bases, with 18 bases lying between them. CDR3 in DNA: TGTGCCAGTAGGATGGTCGGGGGAGGCAGTGGCTACACCTTC. It codes for CASRMVGGGSGYTF.

By share of the sample, this clone is medium-sized. The chain's CDR3 is CASSLYRDLNKGAFF. DNA of the CDR3: TGTGCCAGCAGCTTGTACCGGGATTTGAACAAGGGAGCTTTCTTT. The chain has TRBV7-9 and TRBJ1-1; no reliable D call. Germline loops: CDR1 SEHNR, CDR2 FQNEAQ (reference sequence). The V end lost 3 bases, the J end lost 10 bases, and 21 bases lay between the germline ends. The length of the CDR3 is 15 residues.

The gene calls are TRBV6-1 and TRBJ2-7; either TRBD1 or TRBD2 may fit D (5 bases each). This CDR3 spans 14 amino acids. Looked up from germline, CDR1 is MNHNS and CDR2 is SASEGT. V gave up 4 bases and J gave up 0 bases, with 10 bases separating them. The DNA for the CDR3 is TGTGCCAGCAGTGGATGGGGGAGCTCCTACGAGCAGTACTTC. Its protein product is CASSGWGSSYEQYF.

This chain links TRBV6-5 with TRBJ2-2; a possible D gene is TRBD2 (5 bases). This CDR3 region has 13 residues. The V gene lost 6 bases and the J gene lost 6 bases, with 11 bases spanning the gap. From germline, CDR1 is MNHEY and CDR2 SVGAGI. The CDR3 DNA is TGTGCCAGCAGACCCACACTAGCCGGGGAGCTGTTTTTT. Protein sequence: CASRPTLAGELFF.

The chain is built from TRBV7-2 and TRBJ2-7; 9 nucleotides line up with TRBD1. The CDR3 runs 16 residues. CDR1 and CDR2 from the germline V gene are SGHTA and FQGNSA. J gave up 2 bases and V 5 bases, and 10 bases lay outside the gene matches. CDR3 DNA sequence: TGTGCCAGCAGCCTCGCCTGGGGACAGGGCCCCTACGAGCAGTACTTC. Residues: CASSLAWGQGPYEQYF. Full variable domain (missing parts from reference TRBV7-2 and TRBJ2-7): GAGVSQSPSNKVTEKGKDVELRCDPISGHTALYWYRQSLGQGLEFLIYFQGNSAPDKSGLPSDRFSAERTGGSVSTLTIQRTQQEDSAVYLCASSLAWGQGPYEQYFGPGTRLTVT.

The V gene is TRBV5-1, the J gene TRBJ2-2; D ambiguous. The CDR3 is 14 residues long. The germline V and J ends were trimmed by 3 bases and 1 base, with 7 bases remaining between them. Germline V lookup: CDR1 SGHRS, CDR2 YFSETQ. In DNA form, the CDR3 reads TGCGCCAGCAGCTCCAGACTGAACACCGGGGAGCTGTTTTTT. It codes for CASSSRLNTGELFF.

The chain employs TRBV18 and TRBJ1-1, with D perhaps TRBD1 (6 bases). V gave up 4 bases and J gave up 4 bases, with 22 bases separating them. The germline gives CDR1 KGHSH, CDR2 LQKENI. The CDR3 is 17 residues long. The CDR3 loop reads CASSQYKPGAGGTEAFF. Here the CDR3 DNA reads TGTGCCAGCTCACAATATAAGCCAGGGGCCGGGGGCACTGAAGCTTTCTTT.

The V call is TRBV25-1, the J call TRBJ2-5; no reliable D call. Trimming removed 1 base from V and 4 bases from J, with 7 bases in between. The CDR3 runs 13 residues. Germline V gene sequence: CDR1 MGHDK, CDR2 SYGVNS. This chain's CDR3 is CASSESPIETQYF. As DNA, the CDR3 is TGTGCCAGCAGTGAATCTCCTATAGAGACCCAGTACTTC.

The count of this clone is one. The gene calls are TRBV9 and TRBJ2-2, with a tentative D call TRBD2 (6 bases). Trimming stripped 3 bases from V and 7 bases from J, with 13 bases between. CDR1 and CDR2 (germline): SGDLS, YYNGEE. There are 14 residues in the CDR3. CDR3: CASSGGMTDGELFF. CDR3 in DNA: TGTGCCAGCAGCGGCGGGATGACGGACGGGGAGCTGTTTTTT. The full variable domain, rest sourced from reference TRBV9 and TRBJ2-2, is DSGVTQTPKHLITATGQRVTLRCSPRSGDLSVYWYQQSLDQGLQFLIQYYNGEERAKGNILERFSAQQFPDLHSELNLSSLELGDSALYFCASSGGMTDGELFFGEGSRLTVL.

The V and J genes are TRBV19 and TRBJ1-2; tentative D call: TRBD1 (6 bases). Trimming shortened V by 4 bases and J by 2 bases, and 17 bases separated the two germline ends. The CDR3 totals 16 residues. The germline V gene has CDR1 LNHDA and CDR2 SQIVND (reference sequence). The CDR3 DNA follows: TGTGCCAGTAGTACCTCGTCAGGGGAGGGGAACTATGGCTACACCTTC. Translating it yields CASSTSSGEGNYGYTF.

The chain employs TRBV30 and TRBJ1-5; a possible D gene is TRBD1 (6 bases). The CDR3 runs to 14 residues. Germline loops: CDR1 GTSNPN, CDR2 SVGIG (reference sequence). Trimming left V 1 base short and J 6 bases short, with 13 bases between. CDR3 sequence: CAWSEGGGTQPQHF. CDR3 DNA: TGTGCCTGGAGTGAGGGAGGGGGAACTCAGCCCCAGCATTTT.

The rearrangement joins TRBV2 to TRBJ2-2, with 9 bases that match TRBD1. Germline lookup yields CDR1 SNHLY and CDR2 FYNNEI. The V segment lost 4 bases and the J segment 5 bases; nucleotides outside the gene matches: 11. The CDR3 length is 17 residues. The DNA for the CDR3 is TGTGCCAGCAGTGGATCTAGAGACAGGGGGATGACCGGGGAGCTGTTTTTT. This sequence encodes CASSGSRDRGMTGELFF.

As for this clone: At one end, the junction sequence differs from germline, possibly due to a read error. This sequence joins TRBV6-5 and TRBJ2-3, with D perhaps TRBD2 (6 bases). Germline-derived CDR1 and CDR2 are MNHEY and SVGAGI. The CDR3 is 12 residues long. The CDR3 here is CASRPANGGEQF. The CDR3 DNA sequence: TGTGCCAGCAGACCAGCTAACGGAGGGGAACAATTT.

V gene TRBV5-1 combines with J gene TRBJ2-7; 9 nucleotides match TRBD1. The CDR3 totals 16 residues. The germline V gene encodes CDR1 SGHRS and CDR2 YFSETQ. The V gene end was trimmed by 0 bases and the J gene end by 4 bases; junction bases not matched to a gene: 8. The CDR3 DNA is TGCGCCAGCAGCTTGGCCTTCGGACAGGGGATTTACGAGCAGTACTTC. Translation: CASSLAFGQGIYEQYF.

The J gene is TRBJ1-1, the V gene TRBV14; D is unclear. This CDR3 region has 13 residues. Trimming removed 4 bases from V and 1 base from J, with 7 bases in between. Germline V gene sequence: CDR1 SGHDN, CDR2 FVKESK. CDR3 residues: CASSLHGNTEAFF. The CDR3 DNA follows: TGTGCCAGCAGCCTTCACGGGAACACTGAAGCTTTCTTT.

This clone has just a few counts. The chain couples TRBV9 to TRBJ1-1, with D perhaps matching TRBD1 (5 bases). The germline CDR1 and CDR2 sequences are SGDLS and YYNGEE. The V gene lost 0 bases and the J gene lost 5 bases, with 8 bases spanning the gap. The CDR3 is 13 amino acids. CDR3 DNA sequence: TGTGCCAGCAGCGTAGGAGGGGAAACTGAAGCTTTCTTT. This encodes CASSVGGETEAFF.

This chain connects TRBV6-5 to TRBJ2-2; D perhaps matches TRBD2 (5 bases). This CDR3 is built from 13 residues. Trimming cost V 7 bases and J 8 bases, with 14 bases left between them. CDR1 MNHEY and CDR2 SVGAGI come from the germline V gene. The CDR3 spells CASNKLSGGELFF. As DNA, the CDR3 is TGTGCCAGCAACAAGTTATCGGGAGGGGAGCTGTTTTTT.

V is TRBV4-3 and J is TRBJ1-2; no clear D gene. Germline CDR1 is LGHNA and CDR2 is YSLEER. This CDR3 is built from 17 residues. The V and J ends lost 3 bases and 4 bases respectively, with 21 bases between them. The CDR3 DNA reads as TGCGCCAGCAGCCAGGATGCTGGGCCCTATCTCATCTATGGCTACACCTTC. Translated, it gives CASSQDAGPYLIYGYTF.

The chain uses TRBV6-1 and TRBJ2-7; D might be TRBD1 (6 bases). The CDR3 totals 12 residues. Per the germline V gene, CDR1 is MNHNS and CDR2 is SASEGT. Trimming took 8 bases from V and 3 from J, leaving 11 bases between them. The DNA of the CDR3 is TGTGCCAGCGTGGACAGAAACTACGAGCAGTACTTC. It codes for CASVDRNYEQYF.

The V and J genes are TRBV4-2 and TRBJ1-2; D call uncertain. V was cut by 1 base and J by 6 bases, with 15 bases left in between. The CDR3 runs to 15 residues. The V gene's germline CDR1 is LGHNA and CDR2 YNFKEQ. CDR3: CASSQGGAGENGYTF. The CDR3 DNA reads as TGTGCCAGCAGCCAAGGGGGAGCGGGAGAGAATGGCTACACCTTC.

This chain connects TRBV10-3 to TRBJ2-2; no definite D call. CDR1 and CDR2 (germline): ENHRY, SYGVKD. The CDR3 sequence is 12 residues long. V dropped 5 bases and J dropped 2 bases, with 3 bases sitting between them. The CDR3 nucleotides read TGTGCCATCAGTACAAACACCGGGGAGCTGTTTTTT. This translates into CAISTNTGELFF.

This clone was seen only a few times. The chain combines TRBV6-5 with TRBJ2-5; either TRBD1 or TRBD2 may fit D (5 bases each). V was shortened by 5 bases and J by 7 bases, with 17 bases between the two germline ends. Germline V gene data show CDR1 as MNHEY and CDR2 as SVGAGI. The CDR3 covers 14 residues. CDR3 nucleotides: TGTGCCAGCAGTGCCGGGACGGAGATATGGACCCAGTACTTC. Translating gives CASSAGTEIWTQYF.

This clone was seen a single time. The rearrangement uses TRBV29-1 and TRBJ1-1, with TRBD1 identical over 8 bases. The CDR3 consists of 14 residues. The trim removed 6 bases at V and 3 bases at J, leaving 9 bases unmatched. Per germline, CDR1 SQVTM and CDR2 ANQGSEA. This chain's CDR3 is CSVDEQGGDTEAFF. The CDR3 DNA sequence: TGCAGCGTCGACGAACAGGGGGGGGACACTGAAGCTTTCTTT.

The chain employs TRBV5-4 and TRBJ2-1; 14 bases are a match to TRBD2. In germline, CDR1 is SGHNT, CDR2 YYREEE (reference sequence). V gave up 5 bases and J gave up 7 bases; unmatched junction bases: 5. The CDR3 is 15 residues long. Here the CDR3 DNA reads TGTGCCAGCAGAACCGGGACTAGCGGGAGTAATGAGCAGTTCTTC. Residues: CASRTGTSGSNEQFF.

V gene TRBV30 combines with J gene TRBJ2-1, with D unclear. The V gene lost 4 bases and the J gene lost 0 bases, with 16 bases spanning the gap. Germline V gene sequence: CDR1 GTSNPN, CDR2 SVGIG (reference sequence). This CDR3 region has 16 residues. The CDR3 loop reads CAWTNFGLISYNEQFF. In nucleotides, the CDR3 is TGTGCCTGGACCAACTTCGGTCTGATCTCCTACAATGAGCAGTTCTTC.

The table lists this clone with a count of one. The rearrangement uses TRBV9 and TRBJ2-1; unclear D gene. Germline assignment: CDR1 SGDLS and CDR2 YYNGEE. The CDR3 is made up of 15 amino acids. The ends were cut back, 5 bases at V and 2 bases at J, with 14 bases in the middle. DNA of the CDR3: TGTGCCAGCAGTGCTGACTTTGGAACCTACAATGAGCAGTTCTTC. The encoded protein is CASSADFGTYNEQFF.

The rearrangement joins TRBV6-1 to TRBJ1-5; weak D call: TRBD1 (6 bases). This CDR3 has 15 amino acids. V lost 6 bases, J lost 7 bases, and 19 bases lay in between. The germline CDR1 and CDR2 sequences are MNHNS and SASEGT. The CDR3: CASRYQGTRGQPQHF. Written as DNA, the CDR3 is TGTGCCAGCAGGTACCAGGGGACGCGGGGACAGCCCCAGCATTTT.

This chain links TRBV6-5 with TRBJ1-2; D is uncertain. V lost 2 bases to trimming and J lost 2 bases, with 3 bases between them. The germline V gene encodes CDR1 MNHEY and CDR2 SVGAGI. The CDR3 sequence is 12 residues long. The DNA for the CDR3 is TGTGCCAGCAGTTACGGGAACTATGGCTACACCTTC. Encoded protein: CASSYGNYGYTF.

This clone was detected a few times. The gene calls are TRBV5-1 and TRBJ2-7, with D possibly called TRBD1 or TRBD2 (5 bases each). Trimming took 6 bases from V and 5 from J, leaving 24 bases between them. Germline V gene lookup returns CDR1 SGHRS and CDR2 YFSETQ. The CDR3 is 16 residues long. CDR3 DNA: TGCGCCAGCAACCCCATGGGGGTCTCGGGAACAAACGAGCAGTACTTC. This gives the protein CASNPMGVSGTNEQYF.

The chain is built from TRBV7-6 and TRBJ1-4; possibly TRBD1 for D (5 bases). V lost 4 bases and J 8 bases, leaving 8 bases between the germline ends. This CDR3 region has 12 residues. CDR1 and CDR2 from the germline V gene are SGHVS and FNYEAQ. The DNA of the CDR3 is TGTGCCAGCAGCTCGGGGGGGGAAAAACTGTTTTTT. This gives the protein CASSSGGEKLFF.